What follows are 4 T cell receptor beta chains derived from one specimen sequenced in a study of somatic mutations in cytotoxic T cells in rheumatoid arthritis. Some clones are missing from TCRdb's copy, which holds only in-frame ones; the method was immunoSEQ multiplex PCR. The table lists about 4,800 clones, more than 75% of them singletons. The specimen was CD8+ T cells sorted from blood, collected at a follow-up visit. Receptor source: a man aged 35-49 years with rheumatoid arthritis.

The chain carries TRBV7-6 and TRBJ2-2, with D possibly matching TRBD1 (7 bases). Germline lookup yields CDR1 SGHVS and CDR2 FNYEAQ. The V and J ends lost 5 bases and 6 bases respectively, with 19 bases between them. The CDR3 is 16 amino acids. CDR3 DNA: TGTGCCAGCAGCCCTACAGGGGAGGCGGTCGCCGGGGAGCTGTTTTTT. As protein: CASSPTGEAVAGELFF.

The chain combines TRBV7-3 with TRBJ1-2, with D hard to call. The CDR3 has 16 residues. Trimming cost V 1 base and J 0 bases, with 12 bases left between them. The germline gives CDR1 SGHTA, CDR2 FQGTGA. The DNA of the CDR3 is TGTGCCAGCAGCTTAAGTGTTGGGGTCGCTAACTATGGCTACACCTTC. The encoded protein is CASSLSVGVANYGYTF. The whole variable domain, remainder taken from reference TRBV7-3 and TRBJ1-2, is GAGVSQTPSNKVTEKGKYVELRCDPISGHTALYWYRQSLGQGPEFLIYFQGTGAADDSGLPNDRFFAVRPEGSVSTLKIQRTERGDSAVYLCASSLSVGVANYGYTFGSGTRLTVV.

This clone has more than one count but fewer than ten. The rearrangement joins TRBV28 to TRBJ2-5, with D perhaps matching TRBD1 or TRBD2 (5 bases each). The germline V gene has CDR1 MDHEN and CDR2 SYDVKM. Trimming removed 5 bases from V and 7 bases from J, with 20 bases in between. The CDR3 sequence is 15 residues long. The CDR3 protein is CASSVLRAERGTQYF. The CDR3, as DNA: TGTGCCAGCAGTGTACTCAGGGCGGAGAGGGGGACCCAGTACTTC.

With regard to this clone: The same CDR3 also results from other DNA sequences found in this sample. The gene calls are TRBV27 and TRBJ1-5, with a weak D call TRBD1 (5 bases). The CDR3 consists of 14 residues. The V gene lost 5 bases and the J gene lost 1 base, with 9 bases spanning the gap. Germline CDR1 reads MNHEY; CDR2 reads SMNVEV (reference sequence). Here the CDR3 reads CASSHRDSNQPQHF. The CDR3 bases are TGTGCCAGCAGTCACCGGGACAGCAATCAGCCCCAGCATTTT.